This T cell receptor (beta chain) was sequenced during a study of blood T cell repertoires in COVID-19. For the study at large: The cDNA or gDNA used as material had been derived from T cells, B-cell-depleted T cells, or PBMCs.

The method was immunoSEQ multiplex PCR; TCRdb's version includes in-frame clones alone and lacks a portion of them. The repertoire consists of about 340,000 clones, with around 83% occurring once and the leading ten covering around 3%. Trimming cost V 4 bases and J 9 bases; bases outside gene matches: 5. The V gene's germline CDR1 is MDHEN and CDR2 SYDVKM. The CDR3 totals 13 residues. What was sequenced was peripheral blood. The receptor comes from a man aged 25-40 years with active or convalescent COVID-19. The rearrangement joins TRBV28 to TRBJ2-1; TRBD2 agrees at 8 bases. The CDR3 reads CASSWSGSAEQFF. The CDR3 DNA reads as TGTGCCAGCAGTTGGAGCGGGAGTGCTGAGCAGTTCTTC.